This T cell receptor beta chain emerged from a study of T cell changes during pregnancy in multiple sclerosis. Losses at the gene ends were 5 bases for V and 0 bases for J; bases not matched to a gene: 9. Germline CDR1 and CDR2: LNHDA and SQIVND (reference sequence). The CDR3 is 17 amino acids. Sequencing used immunoSEQ multiplex PCR; TCRdb keeps in-frame clones, though not all of them. This table holds approximately 100,000 clones, around nine tenths found once. The chain is built from TRBV19 and TRBJ2-2, with TRBD1 matching over 7 bases. The sample here was peripheral blood, taken after pregnancy. This receptor was obtained from a female donor with multiple sclerosis, enrolled in a pregnancy study. The CDR3 reads CASSPTGYHANTGELFF. The DNA of the CDR3 is TGTGCCAGTAGTCCGACAGGGTACCACGCGAACACCGGGGAGCTGTTTTTT.